Below, 8 T cell receptor beta chains from the same sample are listed, as sequenced in a study of blood T cells in healthy people across ages. A second PCR of about 7 to 12 cycles used a sample-barcoded 5' primer and a J-beta primer mix. One entry per CDR3 protein, called by TCRdb with MiXCR from the 5' RACE reads. The table includes 700,000 to 1,000,000 distinct CDR3 sequences, around two fifths detected once. The sample consisted of blood. These receptors were collected from a man aged 60-69 years in good health.

V and J are TRBV6-6 and TRBJ1-6; D remains unclear. This CDR3 comprises 12 residues. Germline loops: CDR1 MNHNY, CDR2 SVGAGI (reference sequence). V was trimmed by 6 bases and J by 8 bases, leaving 8 bases between them. CDR3 nucleotide sequence: TGTGCCAGCAGCCTTAAAGATTCACCCCTCCACTTT. Translating it yields CASSLKDSPLHF.

The chain joins TRBV20-1 to TRBJ1-1, with 8 nucleotides matching TRBD1. The CDR3 has 13 amino acids. CDR1 DFQATT and CDR2 SNEGSKA come from the germline V gene (reference sequence). The V segment lost 3 bases and the J segment 8 bases; nucleotides outside the gene matches: 8. The CDR3 DNA reads TGCAGTGCTAGGACTACAGGGGGGAGAGAAGCTTTCTTT. Protein: CSARTTGGREAFF.

This clonotype was counted only a few times. The chain carries TRBV20-1 and TRBJ1-6, with D maybe TRBD1 (6 bases). Trimming took 2 bases from V and 10 from J, leaving 15 bases between them. Germline CDR1 is DFQATT and CDR2 is SNEGSKA (reference sequence). CDR3 length equals 14 residues. The CDR3 protein is CSARTGQDYSPLHF. The CDR3 region has the DNA TGCAGTGCTAGAACGGGACAAGATTACTCACCCCTCCACTTT.

The genes are TRBV19 and TRBJ2-5; D may match TRBD1 or TRBD2 (5 bases each). V was trimmed by 5 bases and J by 5 bases, leaving 18 bases between them. Germline CDR1 LNHDA, CDR2 SQIVND (reference sequence). This CDR3 spans 15 amino acids. The CDR3: CASSSGTVVGETQYF. CDR3 in DNA: TGTGCCAGTAGTTCTGGGACCGTGGTTGGGGAGACCCAGTACTTC.

The chain joins TRBV7-9 to TRBJ2-5; D is perhaps TRBD1 or TRBD2 (6 bases each). The CDR3 contains 16 residues. Between the trimmed V and J ends, which lost 4 bases and 5 bases, there was a span of 20 bases. Germline V gives CDR1 SEHNR, CDR2 FQNEAQ (reference sequence). The CDR3 sequence is CASSSSPGAGVETQYF. The CDR3 coding sequence is TGTGCCAGCAGCTCCTCCCCGGGGGCAGGGGTTGAGACCCAGTACTTC.

CDR3 DNA: TGTGCCAGCAGCTTGGCCGGCTCATGGGTAGCTAACAATGAGCAGTTCTTC. This encodes CASSLAGSWVANNEQFF. This chain joins TRBV5-5 and TRBJ2-1, with no clear D. The CDR3 length is 17 residues. Trimming removed 0 bases at V and 5 bases at J, with 18 bases between. The germline CDR1 and CDR2 sequences are SGHKS and YYEKEE (reference sequence).

The sample holds a few counts of this clonotype. The chain employs TRBV20-1 and TRBJ2-7; TRBD1 matches at 7 bases. Trimming removed 0 bases from V and 3 bases from J; junction bases left unmatched: 5. The CDR3 is made up of 14 amino acids. The germline CDR1 and CDR2 sequences are DFQATT and SNEGSKA (reference sequence). In DNA form, the CDR3 reads TGCAGTGCTAGAGACCGGGACAGTCTCTACGAGCAGTACTTC. Amino acids: CSARDRDSLYEQYF.

This chain connects TRBV5-1 to TRBJ1-2; maybe TRBD1 (6 bases). This CDR3 comprises 13 residues. The V gene's germline CDR1 is SGHRS and CDR2 YFSETQ. The V end was cut by 2 bases, the J end by 6 bases, with 11 bases between. The CDR3 DNA reads TGCGCCAGCAGCTTTACAGGGACTGATGGCTACACCTTC. Its translation is CASSFTGTDGYTF.